This T cell receptor beta chain stems from a study of CD8+ T cells in alopecia areata. This clone has just one count. Peripheral blood samples and lesional scalp punch biopsies were obtained from alopecia areata patients. RNA extraction was followed by reverse transcription into cDNA, which acted as the sequencing template. The protocol was immunoSEQ multiplex PCR, while the TCRdb copy is restricted to in-frame clones and leaves out a portion. The repertoire holds roughly 250,000 clones, with under 70% as singletons. This TCR derives from a human donor with alopecia areata. This material consisted of CD4+ T cells sorted from blood, taken at week 0.

CDR3 nucleotides: TGCGCCAGCAGCCAAGATGAACTGAACTATGGCTACACCTTC. Translation gives CASSQDELNYGYTF. The chain combines TRBV4-3 with TRBJ1-2; no reliable D call. V lost 0 bases and J 2 bases, leaving 7 bases between the germline ends. Germline CDR1 reads LGHNA; CDR2 reads YSLEER. This CDR3 has 14 amino acids.